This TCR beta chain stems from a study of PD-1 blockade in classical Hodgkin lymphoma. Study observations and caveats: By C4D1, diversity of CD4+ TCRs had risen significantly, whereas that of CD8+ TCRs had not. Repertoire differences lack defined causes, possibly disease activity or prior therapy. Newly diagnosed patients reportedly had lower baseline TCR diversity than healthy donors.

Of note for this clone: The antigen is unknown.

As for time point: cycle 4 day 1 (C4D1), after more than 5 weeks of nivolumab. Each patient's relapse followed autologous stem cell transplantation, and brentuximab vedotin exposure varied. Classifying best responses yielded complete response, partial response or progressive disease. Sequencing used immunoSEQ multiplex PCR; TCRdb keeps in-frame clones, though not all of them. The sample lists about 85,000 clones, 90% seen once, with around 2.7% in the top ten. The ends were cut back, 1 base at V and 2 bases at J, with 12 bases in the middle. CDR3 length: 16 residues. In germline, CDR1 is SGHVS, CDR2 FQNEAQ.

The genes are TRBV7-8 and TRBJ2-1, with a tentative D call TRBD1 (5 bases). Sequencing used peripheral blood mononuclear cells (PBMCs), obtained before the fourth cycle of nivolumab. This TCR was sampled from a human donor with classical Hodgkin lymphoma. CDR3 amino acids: CASSLVWGRPYNEQFF. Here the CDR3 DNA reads TGTGCCAGCAGCTTAGTTTGGGGCCGGCCCTACAATGAGCAGTTCTTC.